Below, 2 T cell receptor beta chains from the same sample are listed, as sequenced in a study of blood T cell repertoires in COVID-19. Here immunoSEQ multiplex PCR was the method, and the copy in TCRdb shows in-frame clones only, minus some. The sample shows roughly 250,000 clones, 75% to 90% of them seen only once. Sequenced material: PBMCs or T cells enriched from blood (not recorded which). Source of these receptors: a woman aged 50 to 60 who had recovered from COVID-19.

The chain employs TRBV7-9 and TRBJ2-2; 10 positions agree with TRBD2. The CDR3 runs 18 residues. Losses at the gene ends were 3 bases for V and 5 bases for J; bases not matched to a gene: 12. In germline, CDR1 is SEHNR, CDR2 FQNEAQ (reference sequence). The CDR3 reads CASSFIRASGSGTGELFF. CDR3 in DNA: TGTGCCAGCAGCTTCATTCGGGCTAGCGGGAGCGGGACCGGGGAGCTGTTTTTT.

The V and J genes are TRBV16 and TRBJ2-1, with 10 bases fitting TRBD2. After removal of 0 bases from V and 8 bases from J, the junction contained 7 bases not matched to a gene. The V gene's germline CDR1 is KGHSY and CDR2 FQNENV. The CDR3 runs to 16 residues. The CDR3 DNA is TGTGCCAGCAGCCAATCTTTCCTAGCGGGAGACCATGAGCAGTTCTTC. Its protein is CASSQSFLAGDHEQFF.